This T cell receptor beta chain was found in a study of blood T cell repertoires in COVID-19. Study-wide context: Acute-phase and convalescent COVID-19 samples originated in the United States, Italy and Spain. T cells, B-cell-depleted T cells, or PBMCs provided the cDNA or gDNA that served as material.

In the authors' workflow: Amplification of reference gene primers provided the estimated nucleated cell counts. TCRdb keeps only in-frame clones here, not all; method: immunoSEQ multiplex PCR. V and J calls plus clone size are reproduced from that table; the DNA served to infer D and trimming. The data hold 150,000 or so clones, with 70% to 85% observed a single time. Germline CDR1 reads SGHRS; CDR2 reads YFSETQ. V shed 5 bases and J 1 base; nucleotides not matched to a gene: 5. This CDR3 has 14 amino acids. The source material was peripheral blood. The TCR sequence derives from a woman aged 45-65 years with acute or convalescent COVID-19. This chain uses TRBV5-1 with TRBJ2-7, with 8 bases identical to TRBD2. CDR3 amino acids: CASSLGGDSYEQYF. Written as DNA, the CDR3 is TGCGCCAGCAGTCTCGGGGGGGATTCCTACGAGCAGTACTTC.